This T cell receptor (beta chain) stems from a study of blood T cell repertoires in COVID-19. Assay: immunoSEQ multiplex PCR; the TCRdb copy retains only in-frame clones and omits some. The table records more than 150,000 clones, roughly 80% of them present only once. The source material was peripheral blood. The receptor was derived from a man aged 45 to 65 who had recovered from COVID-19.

This CDR3 is CSVAGTSHDYEQYF. CDR3 nucleotides: TGCAGCGTCGCCGGGACAAGCCATGACTACGAGCAGTACTTC. The chain joins TRBV29-1 to TRBJ2-7, with D possibly TRBD1 on 6 matching bases. V shed 6 bases and J shed 3 bases, with 18 bases lying between them. In germline, CDR1 is SQVTM, CDR2 ANQGSEA. The CDR3 is 14 residues long.